This T cell receptor (beta chain) was recovered during a study of OX40 agonist ivuxolimab in advanced cancers. Study details: An agonistic human IgG2 monoclonal antibody against OX40 (CD134) was given. Three patients showed partial responses: one hepatocellular carcinoma and two cutaneous melanoma cases. Overall study findings and caveats: Expanded clones tended on average to be more numerous among CD8+ T cells than CD4+.

V lost 4 bases to trimming and J lost 0 bases, with 4 bases between them. Germline V gene lookup returns CDR1 KGHSH and CDR2 LQKENI. The CDR3 covers 13 residues. As to this clone: Its antigen is not known.

Profiled with immunoSEQ multiplex PCR; TCRdb holds only in-frame clones, not every one. Among around 66,000 clones listed, 82% were seen once. With baseline, cycle 4 day 1, and cycle 7 day 1 as timepoints, blood was sampled. The sequence came from an adult with an advanced solid tumor such as melanoma, head and neck, liver or kidney cancer. The rearrangement joins TRBV18 to TRBJ1-5; no clear D. The material sequenced was CD4+ or CD8+ T cells sorted from blood, taken in a trial of the OX40 agonist ivuxolimab. CDR3 loop: CASSLNSNQPQHF. CDR3 coding DNA: TGTGCCAGCTCACTCAATAGCAATCAGCCCCAGCATTTT. Using reference TRBV18 and TRBJ1-5 for the parts outside the CDR3, the full variable domain is NAGVMQNPRHLVRRRGQEARLRCSPMKGHSHVYWYRQLPEEGLKFMVYLQKENIIDESGMPKERFSAEFPKEGPSILRIQQVVRGDSAAYFCASSLNSNQPQHFGDGTRLSIL.